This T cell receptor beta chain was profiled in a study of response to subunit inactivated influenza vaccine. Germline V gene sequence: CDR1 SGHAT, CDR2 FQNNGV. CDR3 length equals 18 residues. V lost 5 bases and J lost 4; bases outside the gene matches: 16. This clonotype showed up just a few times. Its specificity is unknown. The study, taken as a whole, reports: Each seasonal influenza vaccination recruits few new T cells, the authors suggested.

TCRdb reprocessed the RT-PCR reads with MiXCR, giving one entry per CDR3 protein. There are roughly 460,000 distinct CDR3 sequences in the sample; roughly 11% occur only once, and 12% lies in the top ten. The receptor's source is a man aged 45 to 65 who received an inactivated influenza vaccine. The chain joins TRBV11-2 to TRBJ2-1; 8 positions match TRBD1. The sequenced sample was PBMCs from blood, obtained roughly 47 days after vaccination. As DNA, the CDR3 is TGTGCCAGCAGCGCGCGTTACGGCGACAGGGGAGGATACAATGAGCAGTTCTTC. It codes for CASSARYGDRGGYNEQFF.